This record looks at one TCR beta chain sequence and its context. As yet, its antigen is unknown. Trimming removed 0 bases at V and 5 bases at J, with 7 bases between. This CDR3 spans 12 amino acids. The V gene's germline CDR1 is GTSNPN and CDR2 SVGIG (reference sequence). Measured with immunoSEQ multiplex PCR; TCRdb has only the in-frame clones, and not every one. This table holds 30,000 to 45,000 clones, almost 90% found once. All trial patients relapsed after autologous stem cell transplantation. The entry originates in a study of PD-1 blockade in classical Hodgkin lymphoma. The study, taken as a whole, reports: Newly diagnosed patients were reported to exhibit reduced baseline TCR diversity relative to healthy donors.

The material sequenced was peripheral blood mononuclear cells (PBMCs), taken before the second cycle of nivolumab. The source is a human donor with classical Hodgkin lymphoma. The chain links TRBV30 to TRBJ2-5, with D unresolved. The CDR3: CAWSVQFETQYF. CDR3 sequence (DNA): TGTGCCTGGAGTGTACAATTTGAGACCCAGTACTTC.